This TCR beta chain was obtained from a study of shared clonotypes between healthy human individuals. Broader study findings: Generation probabilities of non-shared clonotypes were lower (relative to those shared by all four donors).

Repertoires were generated with immunoSEQ multiplex PCR, while TCRdb's copy carries only in-frame clones and drops some. The table lists roughly 1,100,000 clones, roughly 80% of them singletons. Per the germline V gene, CDR1 is KGHSH and CDR2 is LQKENI. The V and J ends lost 6 bases and 4 bases respectively, with 15 bases between them. The length of the CDR3 is 14 residues. This clone was detected a few times. Its target is not known. What was sequenced was memory CD4+ T cells sorted from blood. Subset reported: CD45RA-negative fraction. The chain combines TRBV18 with TRBJ1-2, with D tentatively TRBD1 (6 bases). The origin of this receptor is a man younger than 30 in good health. The CDR3 protein is CASSELQGLYGYTF. DNA for the CDR3: TGTGCCAGCTCGGAATTACAGGGTCTCTATGGCTACACCTTC.